The rows below give T cell receptor beta chains drawn from one sample of a study of blood T cells in healthy people across ages. TCRdb passed the 5' RACE reads through MiXCR, listing each CDR3 protein once. The sample holds about 760,000 distinct CDR3 sequences, approximately 60% seen once. The sample was blood. Receptors originate from a man aged 35 to 55 in good health. The CDR3 runs from the conserved cysteine through the conserved F or W. Fields, in order: clone size, V gene, CDR3 protein. Clone size is stated in some rows and not others, as once, few, many or a class when expanded.

. TRBV7-9 CASSPSARATDTQYF
many TRBV27 CASSLGTGPYEQYF
few TRBV25-1 CASSEFRGVYEQYF
. TRBV20-1 CSASSGTDGEKLFF
. TRBV7-3 CASSRSTVSTDTQYF
. TRBV25-1 CASSGHRGRKEETQYF
. TRBV28 CASRYPRGKHNEQFF
. TRBV6-2/TRBV6-3 CASSPQRDNEQFF
. TRBV5-5 CASSFWTGDNTQYF
many TRBV29-1 CNTKSGYNEQFF
few TRBV6-4 CASSDGLRTDTQYF
. TRBV13 CASSSAIQGMAGEQYF
. TRBV11-3 CASSSGLAGGSKDEQFF
. TRBV4-2 CASMGGARLEAFF
few TRBV6-2/TRBV6-3 CASRGGLYEQYF
few TRBV5-1 CASGEWAGYGYTF
. TRBV7-9 CASSVGLAMETQYF
few TRBV7-2 CASSPGTGGNYGYTF
few TRBV29-1 CSVDSGEKLFF
. TRBV7-2 CASSLVFGRRQTSTDTQYF
. TRBV12-3/TRBV12-4 CASSRAGTSGGTDTQYF
. TRBV12-3/TRBV12-4 CASSFIGGSGTGELFF
few TRBV24-1 CATSDSLKETQYF
. TRBV15 CATSRDRTVPETQYF